This T cell receptor beta chain was identified during a study of blood T cell repertoires in COVID-19. TCRdb keeps only in-frame clones here, not all; method: immunoSEQ multiplex PCR. The sample yields about 170,000 clones, around 83% seen once. V lost 3 bases and J 5 bases, leaving 11 bases between the germline ends. Germline CDR1 reads MNHNS; CDR2 reads SASEGT. CDR3 length: 14 amino acids. Donors were grouped by their self-reported clinical history. V gene TRBV6-1 combines with J gene TRBJ1-5; no reliable D call. This TCR came from a woman in her fifties or sixties in a cohort exposed to, infected with or recovered from COVID-19 (not recorded which). Specimen: PBMCs or T cells enriched from blood (not recorded which). CDR3 region: CASSDRESDQPQHF. As DNA, the CDR3 is TGTGCCAGCAGTGATAGAGAGAGCGATCAGCCCCAGCATTTT.